This T cell receptor (beta chain) emerged from a study of blood T cell repertoires in COVID-19. The CDR3 is 16 amino acids. The germline V gene encodes CDR1 SGHRS and CDR2 YFSETQ. V lost 0 bases, J lost 5 bases, and 9 bases stayed unmatched. Clones were read by immunoSEQ multiplex PCR, and TCRdb kept only the in-frame ones, dropping some. The sample lists approximately 250,000 clones; 75% to 90% were seen once. The sequenced material came from peripheral blood. The V gene is TRBV5-1, the J gene TRBJ2-5, with 8 bases fitting TRBD1. The sequence was obtained from a human donor in a cohort sampled during active COVID-19. The CDR3 protein is CASSLGTGLLVETQYF. The CDR3 coding sequence is TGCGCCAGCAGCTTGGGGACAGGGCTTTTGGTGGAGACCCAGTACTTC.